These T cell receptor beta chains were read from a single sample in a study of OX40 agonist ivuxolimab in advanced cancers. Measured with immunoSEQ multiplex PCR; TCRdb has only the in-frame clones, and not every one. The data contain 60,000 to 85,000 clones, around 82% of them seen just once; the ten biggest clones take up roughly 7%. Sequencing used CD4+ or CD8+ T cells sorted from blood, obtained in a trial of the OX40 agonist ivuxolimab. The receptors stem from an adult with an advanced solid tumor such as melanoma, head and neck, liver or kidney cancer. Both conserved end residues are trimmed from each CDR3. A D gene is named only where the DNA matches it firmly.

d_gene | v_gene | CDR3aa
NA | TRBV11-1 | ASSLVTGNTEAF
TRBD1 | TRBV28 | ASSTQGTGEDEQY
NA | TRBV2 | ASSESLVRGGWETQY
NA | TRBV5-4 | ASSLRGTEETQY
NA | TRBV25-1 | ASSASESTGELF
NA | TRBV10-2 | ASRSRVSGNTIY
TRBD1 | TRBV28 | ASNSLGQPIGDTQY
NA | TRBV2 | ASSGDLYEQY
NA | TRBV6-5 | ASGPGGVGSTEAF
NA | TRBV5-1 | ASSLQPYSNQPQH
NA | TRBV29-1 | SVETFNEQY
TRBD1 | TRBV5-5 | ASSQRGQGADEQY
NA | TRBV5-1 | ASRRGATNEKLF
NA | TRBV7-3 | ASSTPRTGANVLT
NA | TRBV7-9 | ASSSWAASSYNEQF
NA | TRBV5-6 | ASSLWGTAGAY
NA | TRBV19 | ASSWGTLYNEQF
NA | TRBV11-2 | ASSLEGRGYDGYT
TRBD1 | TRBV6-6 | ASSWLDRVDEQF
NA | TRBV19 | ASSITTSTEAF
NA | TRBV2 | ASRGNQDGTGELF
TRBD1 | TRBV19 | ASSIWGQGSNEQF
NA | TRBV21-1 | ASSKEETGGMNTEAF
NA | TRBV9 | ASSPQGRGNSPLH
NA | TRBV11-3 | ASSLDPPENSGNTIY
NA | TRBV4-1 | ASSHAAVGDTEAF
TRBD1 | TRBV4-3 | ASSQDWGQGYEQY
NA | TRBV5-1 | ASSSGDRETQY
NA | TRBV10-3 | AASQEGSKRYEQY
TRBD2 | TRBV7-2 | ASSRGGTGSYNEQF
NA | TRBV5-1 | ASSSHTEAF
NA | TRBV4-2 | ASSPDRSNSPLH
NA | TRBV11-3 | ASSKRGGDEAF
TRBD1 | TRBV18 | ASSSGTDQPQH
NA | TRBV10-2 | ASRDQGLAGSEAF
NA | TRBV6-4 | ASRPGGGSGELF
TRBD2 | TRBV28 | ASSLGGGGVILY
TRBD2 | TRBV27 | ASSFMAGGLESQY
NA | TRBV5-5 | ASSPSPVEKLF
NA | TRBV11-2 | ASSLGRYTEAF
TRBD1 | TRBV7-2 | ASSSGTGFENEQF
NA | TRBV7-9 | ASSSGPWGSIMNTEAF
NA | TRBV4-1 | ASSQGAARTQY
NA | TRBV9 | ASSVDPGYYGYT
TRBD2 | TRBV5-4 | ASSFRLAGSEQF
NA | TRBV5-1 | ASRTPQGITGELF
TRBD2 | TRBV7-2 | ASSLGSSGSTEQF
NA | TRBV4-3 | ASSLGDFTDTQY
NA | TRBV29-1 | SGKGGNEKLF
NA | TRBV7-2 | ASSLDILETQY
TRBD1 | TRBV11-3 | ASSPIRDSLRETQY
NA | TRBV4-1 | ASSQEIGGGYEQY
NA | TRBV29-1 | SVVLLTKERNTEAF
NA | TRBV11-2 | ASSLVWGLAFNEQF
NA | TRBV27 | ASRPRGATNEKLF
TRBD1 | TRBV4-1 | ASSQDRGNQPQH
NA | TRBV29-1 | SGGLKETQY
NA | TRBV18 | ASSPPAGDTEAF